Below, 27 T cell receptor beta chains from the same sample are listed, as sequenced in a study of blood T cell repertoires in COVID-19. TCRdb keeps only in-frame clones here, not all; method: immunoSEQ multiplex PCR. The sample lists some 150,000 clones, roughly 87% occurring once. The sequenced sample was peripheral blood. The receptors originated from a woman in her forties or fifties with acute or convalescent COVID-19.

The table lists this clone with a count of one. The chain is built from TRBV9 and TRBJ1-1, with D perhaps matching TRBD1 (5 bases). This CDR3 is built from 14 residues. V shed 4 bases and J shed 1 base, with 11 bases lying between them. Germline assignment: CDR1 SGDLS and CDR2 YYNGEE. This chain's CDR3 is CASSPQQGNTEAFF. In nucleotides, the CDR3 is TGTGCCAGCAGCCCGCAGCAGGGGAACACTGAAGCTTTCTTT.

The V gene is TRBV30, the J gene TRBJ1-1; D unclear. Germline loops: CDR1 GTSNPN, CDR2 SVGIG (reference sequence). CDR3 length: 12 residues. V lost 5 bases and J lost 3, with 10 bases in between. The CDR3 sequence is CAWLLSYTEAFF. CDR3 nucleotide sequence: TGTGCCTGGCTCTTATCTTACACTGAAGCTTTCTTT.

The CDR3 nucleotides read TGTGCCTGGACCCAGGGGAGAGATAATTCACCCCTCCACTTT. The encoded protein is CAWTQGRDNSPLHF. The rearrangement links TRBV30 to TRBJ1-6, with D possibly being TRBD1 (6 bases). The V end was cut by 4 bases, the J end by 5 bases, with 12 bases between. Germline V gene data show CDR1 as GTSNPN and CDR2 as SVGIG (reference sequence). The CDR3 contains 14 residues.

V and J are TRBV7-3 and TRBJ1-1; a weak D match, TRBD1 (5 bases). V was clipped by 5 bases and J by 7 bases, with 14 bases between them. The CDR3 has 13 amino acids. The germline CDR1 and CDR2 sequences are SGHTA and FQGTGA. The chain's CDR3 is CASSPRADSEAFF. The CDR3 DNA reads TGTGCCAGCAGCCCCCGCGCCGACAGTGAAGCTTTCTTT.

The gene calls are TRBV19 and TRBJ1-1, with TRBD1 as a possible D gene (6 bases). CDR3 length: 11 amino acids. V was cut by 5 bases and J by 8 bases, with 9 bases left in between. Germline values: CDR1 LNHDA, CDR2 SQIVND (reference sequence). CDR3 amino acids: CASSATGEAFF. The CDR3 DNA sequence: TGTGCCAGTAGTGCCACAGGGGAAGCTTTCTTT.

This clone has just one count. The genes are TRBV9 and TRBJ2-7; TRBD2 is a possible D gene (6 bases). Germline CDR1 reads SGDLS; CDR2 reads YYNGEE. The CDR3 is 14 residues long. Trimming pared 3 bases from V and 1 base from J, leaving 11 bases between. The CDR3: CASSATSSSYEQYF. CDR3 DNA: TGTGCCAGCAGCGCCACTAGCTCTTCCTACGAGCAGTACTTC. Variable domain in full (rest from reference TRBV9 and TRBJ2-7): DSGVTQTPKHLITATGQRVTLRCSPRSGDLSVYWYQQSLDQGLQFLIQYYNGEERAKGNILERFSAQQFPDLHSELNLSSLELGDSALYFCASSATSSSYEQYFGPGTRLTVT.

The chain uses TRBV3-1 (or the pseudogene TRBV3-2) and TRBJ1-2, with 9 bases that match TRBD1. Per the germline V gene, CDR1 is LGHDT and CDR2 is YNNKEL (reference sequence). V lost 0 bases and J lost 4; bases outside the gene matches: 3. The CDR3 has 15 amino acids. The CDR3 DNA follows: TGTGCCAGCAGCCAAGAACAGGGGGCCGGCTATGGCTACACCTTC. It yields the protein CASSQEQGAGYGYTF.

The chain uses TRBV5-1 and TRBJ1-1, with D possibly being TRBD1 (5 bases). The V end was cut by 0 bases, the J end by 8 bases, with 14 bases between. This CDR3 has 14 residues. Germline V gives CDR1 SGHRS, CDR2 YFSETQ. CDR3: CASSLEDSSREAFF. The CDR3 region has the DNA TGCGCCAGCAGCTTGGAAGACAGCTCACGGGAAGCTTTCTTT.

The chain joins TRBV6-2 or TRBV6-3 to TRBJ1-2, with D possibly TRBD1 on 5 matching bases. V gave up 6 bases and J gave up 11 bases, with 13 bases separating them. The germline gives CDR1 MNHEY, CDR2 SVGEGT. The CDR3 is 11 amino acids. In DNA, the CDR3 is TGTGCCAGCAGCCAGGCCGGGGGGTACACCTTC. This sequence encodes CASSQAGGYTF.

The V gene is TRBV9, the J gene TRBJ1-6; unclear D gene. V was trimmed by 2 bases and J by 6 bases, leaving 18 bases between them. Germline CDR1 SGDLS, CDR2 YYNGEE. This CDR3 spans 17 amino acids. CDR3 DNA sequence: TGTGCCAGCAGCGTCGAAGCTACAGCTGCGGGTAATTCACCCCTCCACTTT. The encoded protein is CASSVEATAAGNSPLHF.

The rearrangement uses TRBV20-1 and TRBJ2-2, with D unresolved. The CDR3 consists of 14 residues. Germline V gene data show CDR1 as DFQATT and CDR2 as SNEGSKA (reference sequence). Trimming cost V 3 bases and J 2 bases, with 10 bases left between them. CDR3 residues: CSASETRNTGELFF. In DNA form, the CDR3 reads TGCAGTGCTAGTGAGACACGTAACACCGGGGAGCTGTTTTTT.

This chain connects TRBV19 to TRBJ1-4; unclear D gene. The CDR3 loop spans 15 amino acids. CDR1 LNHDA and CDR2 SQIVND come from the germline V gene (reference sequence). Trimming took 4 bases from V and 0 from J, leaving 9 bases between them. The CDR3 DNA reads TGTGCCAGTAGTACCTCCCCAGCAACTAATGAAAAACTGTTTTTT. Amino acid sequence: CASSTSPATNEKLFF.

The rearrangement joins TRBV9 to TRBJ2-7; 8 bases fit TRBD1. In germline, CDR1 is SGDLS, CDR2 YYNGEE. Trimming took 4 bases from V and 6 from J; bases not matched to a gene: 9. The CDR3 extends over 14 amino acids. In DNA form, the CDR3 reads TGTGCCAGCAGCACCCGGACAGGGATGTCCGAGCAGTACTTC. This translates into CASSTRTGMSEQYF.

The V and J genes are TRBV12-3 or TRBV12-4 and TRBJ1-5; D is unresolved. The ends were cut back, 3 bases at V and 6 bases at J, with 9 bases in the middle. The CDR3 covers 13 residues. The DNA of the CDR3 is TGTGCCAGCAGTTTTCACGAGGGTCAGCCCCAGCATTTT. Translated, it gives CASSFHEGQPQHF.

The chain joins TRBV3-1 (or the pseudogene TRBV3-2) to TRBJ1-1, with 9 nucleotides matching TRBD1. The CDR3 extends over 14 amino acids. V trimming: 3 bases; J trimming: 7 bases; junction bases outside the gene matches: 6. Germline V gene lookup returns CDR1 LGHDT and CDR2 YNNKEL (reference sequence). CDR3 bases: TGTGCCAGCAGCCAGAACGACAGGGGGGGTGAAGCTTTCTTT. This gives the protein CASSQNDRGGEAFF.

The J gene is TRBJ2-3, the V gene TRBV6-4, with TRBD1 matching 8 bases. The V gene's germline CDR1 is MRHNA and CDR2 SNTAGT. The J segment lost 3 bases and the V segment lost 10 bases, leaving 9 bases of the junction unmatched. The CDR3 runs to 14 residues. CDR3 loop: CATADRVGTDTQYF. The CDR3 coding sequence is TGTGCCACCGCGGACAGGGTTGGAACAGATACGCAGTATTTT.

The V call is TRBV7-2, the J call TRBJ2-1, with 8 bases matching TRBD1. This CDR3 is 13 amino acids long. Unmatched junction bases numbered 13, after V lost 6 bases and J lost 15 bases. CDR1 is SGHTA, CDR2 FQGNSA, per germline. CDR3: CASSYIRGQVLFF. The CDR3 DNA follows: TGTGCCAGCAGTTATATCAGGGGGCAAGTACTGTTCTTC.

This clone was detected a few times. This chain links TRBV4-2 with TRBJ1-1; D might be TRBD1 (5 bases). The germline V gene has CDR1 LGHNA and CDR2 YNFKEQ. This CDR3 region has 15 residues. Trimming cost V 6 bases and J 4 bases, with 18 bases left between them. For the CDR3, the DNA is TGTGCCAGCAGAATCGCGGACACCTTGGGCACTGAAGCTTTCTTT. It specifies CASRIADTLGTEAFF.

J is TRBJ2-1 and V is TRBV27; a weak D match, TRBD1 (6 bases). This CDR3 region has 13 residues. Trimming took off 2 bases at V and 5 bases at J, with 7 bases between the two ends. Germline-derived CDR1 and CDR2 are MNHEY and SMNVEV (reference sequence). CDR3 in DNA: TGTGCCAGCAGTTTAAACAGGGACAATGAGCAGTTCTTC. Amino acid sequence: CASSLNRDNEQFF.

The chain uses TRBV5-1 and TRBJ2-3; 7 positions agree with TRBD2. Germline loops: CDR1 SGHRS, CDR2 YFSETQ. V lost 0 bases to trimming and J lost 5 bases; unmatched junction nucleotides: 0. There are 13 residues in the CDR3. DNA of the CDR3: TGCGCCAGCAGCTTGGAGCGGGGAGATACGCAGTATTTT. It encodes CASSLERGDTQYF.

In this sample, this clone turned up a few times. The gene calls are TRBV3-1 (or the pseudogene TRBV3-2) and TRBJ1-4; the D is unclear. The CDR3 totals 14 residues. The V and J ends lost 2 bases and 5 bases respectively, with 9 bases between them. The germline V gene encodes CDR1 LGHDT and CDR2 YNNKEL (reference sequence). CDR3 amino acids: CASSQHGVNEKLFF. The CDR3 coding sequence is TGTGCCAGCAGCCAACACGGTGTGAATGAAAAACTGTTTTTT.

The rearrangement links TRBV24-1 to TRBJ1-4; 9 bases are a match to TRBD1. With V trimmed by 4 bases and J by 8 bases, 7 bases remained unmatched. The CDR3 loop spans 15 amino acids. Germline V gene data show CDR1 as KGHDR and CDR2 as SFDVKD. In DNA form, the CDR3 reads TGTGCCACCAGTGACCGGGGACAGGGAGAAGAAAAACTGTTTTTT. Translating it yields CATSDRGQGEEKLFF.

This chain links TRBV5-4 with TRBJ1-5; no definite D call. The CDR3 is 13 residues long. Germline CDR1 SGHNT, CDR2 YYREEE (reference sequence). Between the trimmed V and J ends, which lost 0 bases and 5 bases, there was a span of 6 bases. CDR3 DNA sequence: TGTGCCAGCAGCTTGGCGGGTCATCAGCCCCAGCATTTT. It translates to CASSLAGHQPQHF.

The chain joins TRBV10-2 to TRBJ2-1; 10 bases align to TRBD2. V dropped 1 base and J dropped 8; count of bases not matched to a gene: 11. From germline, CDR1 is WSHSY and CDR2 SAAADI. The CDR3 is 17 residues long. The CDR3 DNA is TGCGCCAGCAGTGAGTTCTTAAGCGGGGGGGCCAAGGATGAGCAGTTCTTC. This codes for CASSEFLSGGAKDEQFF.

This clone was observed a single time. The gene calls are TRBV7-9 and TRBJ1-4; no firm D call. Germline lookup yields CDR1 SEHNR and CDR2 FQNEAQ (reference sequence). Between the trimmed V and J ends, which lost 2 bases and 9 bases, there was a span of 13 bases. The CDR3 has 14 residues. As DNA, the CDR3 is TGTGCCAGCAGCTTATCCGAGATAATGAAAAAACTGTTTTTT. Protein product: CASSLSEIMKKLFF.

The chain joins TRBV27 to TRBJ1-4; possibly TRBD1 for D (6 bases). The CDR3 totals 16 residues. Trimming shortened V by 5 bases and J by 1 base, and 14 bases separated the two germline ends. The V gene's germline CDR1 is MNHEY and CDR2 SMNVEV (reference sequence). The CDR3 DNA reads as TGTGCCAGCAGTCCGGGGACACAACTAACTAATGAAAAACTGTTTTTT. This sequence encodes CASSPGTQLTNEKLFF.

The rearrangement joins TRBV20-1 to TRBJ2-7, with a weak D call TRBD2 (7 bases). The CDR3 covers 17 residues. Germline CDR1 DFQATT, CDR2 SNEGSKA (reference sequence). V gave up 3 bases and J gave up 7 bases, with 28 bases separating them. The CDR3 loop is CSASRGASGTIQEEQYF. Written as DNA, the CDR3 is TGCAGTGCTAGTCGGGGGGCTAGCGGAACCATTCAGGAAGAGCAGTACTTC.